The rows below give T cell receptor beta chains drawn from one sample of a study of T cells in tuberculosis. Method: immunoSEQ multiplex PCR; TCRdb's copy keeps in-frame clones and lacks some. This table holds about 29,000 clones, 80% to 95% found once. Sequencing was performed on PBMCs. The receptors derive from a donor between 10 and 35 years old with latent tuberculosis or without tuberculosis infection. Each CDR3 is given with its conserved first and last residue. Each record gives: V gene, J gene, CDR3 protein.

TRBV9	TRBJ2-5	CASSAAGGQETQYF
TRBV20-1	TRBJ2-1	CSAERGGQFF
TRBV5-1	TRBJ2-6	CASSSLQGSGANVLTF
TRBV5-4	TRBJ1-2	CASTADSEYGYTF
TRBV5-8	TRBJ1-5	CASSGGRDRQPQHF
TRBV7-9	TRBJ2-1	CASSYPGHPSYNEQFF
TRBV5-1	TRBJ1-2	CASSLGDSNYGYTF
TRBV30	TRBJ2-7	CAWVLGGNSYEQYF
TRBV7-3	TRBJ2-1	CASSSQPRNEQFF
TRBV5-1	TRBJ2-2	CASSLEARGGTGELFF
TRBV7-6	TRBJ1-6	CASSLDGSPLHF
TRBV14	TRBJ2-7	CASSQEIGTGGYEQYF
TRBV6-1	TRBJ2-7	CASSGASGGLFHEQYF
TRBV5-1	TRBJ2-1	CASSIGLAGVGEQFF
TRBV18	TRBJ2-7	CASSPGQGRSYEQYF
TRBV6-6	TRBJ1-5	CASSSTGIYGNQPQHF
TRBV5-4	TRBJ2-1	CASGGTGDNEQFF
TRBV6-6	TRBJ2-1	CASNQGLAVRGDEQFF
TRBV4-2	TRBJ2-7	CASSQDLVGTSTYEQYF
TRBV4-3	TRBJ2-2	CASSQDGTSDTGELFF
TRBV29-1	TRBJ2-3	CSVVVAGVGSTDTQYF
TRBV25-1	TRBJ1-1	CASSGSLRDWDTEAFF
TRBV30	TRBJ2-3	CACHGQFTDTQYF
TRBV25-1	TRBJ2-5	CASSELGQRETQYF
TRBV5-1	TRBJ2-1	CASSFDSGRDEQFF
TRBV6-5	TRBJ2-7	CASSYSDSLTYEQYF
TRBV28	TRBJ2-4	CASSLGYLQKIAKNIQYF
TRBV11-1	TRBJ2-2	CASSATTGNTGELFF
TRBV2	TRBJ2-2	CASSREGGSLTGELFF
TRBV2	TRBJ2-5	CASSGRIQETQYF
TRBV2	TRBJ1-3	CASSDPGTRNTIYF
TRBV28	TRBJ2-7	CASSFNRYEQYF
TRBV5-1	TRBJ2-7	CASSLSGALEQYF
TRBV7-5	TRBJ2-1	CARSLRLAPYNEQFF
TRBV6-1	TRBJ1-3	CASSVQIGTGGLGNTIYF
TRBV28	TRBJ2-5	CASSLFGPGTSGWETQYF
TRBV7-9	TRBJ2-7	CASSEVVVSSYEQYF
TRBV5-1	TRBJ2-7	CASSLVGAGREQYF
TRBV28	TRBJ1-2	CASTVGGGDYGYTF
TRBV7-9	TRBJ1-2	CASSPPTGGGYTF
TRBV7-2	TRBJ2-7	CASSLNTAGEQYF
TRBV14	TRBJ1-6	CASSQQGRPRNSPLHF
TRBV6-5	TRBJ1-1	CASTHREGYTEAFF
TRBV5-5	TRBJ2-7	CASTDRQGLYEQYF
TRBV4-1	TRBJ1-3	CASSQHTGDGNTIYF
TRBV30	TRBJ2-3	CASRTGADTQYF
TRBV6-5	TRBJ2-1	CASSKGQGAYEQFF
TRBV10-3	TRBJ2-5	CAISPQGREETQYF
TRBV6-5	TRBJ1-2	CASSYFQGSGYTF
TRBV6-5	TRBJ2-3	CASSLMTASTDTQYF
TRBV5-4	TRBJ1-1	CASSLTANTEAFF
TRBV19	TRBJ2-3	CASSIDTSNAQYF
TRBV27	TRBJ2-2	CASSLEGVTGELFF
TRBV4-2	TRBJ2-3	CASSQDIAGGPDTQYF
TRBV5-1	TRBJ2-7	CASSLGAEGNEQYF
TRBV9	TRBJ2-3	CASSGGASGGTRTDTQYF
TRBV5-4	TRBJ2-7	CASSDRTSGSYEQYF